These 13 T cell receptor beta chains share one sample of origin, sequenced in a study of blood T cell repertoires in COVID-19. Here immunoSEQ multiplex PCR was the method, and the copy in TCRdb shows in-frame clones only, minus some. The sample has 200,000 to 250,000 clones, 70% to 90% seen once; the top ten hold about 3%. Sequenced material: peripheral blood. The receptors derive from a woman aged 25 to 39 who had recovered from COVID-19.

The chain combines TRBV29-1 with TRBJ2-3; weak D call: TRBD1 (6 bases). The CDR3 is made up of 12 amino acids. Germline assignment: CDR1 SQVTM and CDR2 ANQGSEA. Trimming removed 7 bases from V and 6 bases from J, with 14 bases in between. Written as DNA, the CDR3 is TGCAGCGCTCAACAGGGAACCGATACGCAGTATTTT. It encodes CSAQQGTDTQYF.

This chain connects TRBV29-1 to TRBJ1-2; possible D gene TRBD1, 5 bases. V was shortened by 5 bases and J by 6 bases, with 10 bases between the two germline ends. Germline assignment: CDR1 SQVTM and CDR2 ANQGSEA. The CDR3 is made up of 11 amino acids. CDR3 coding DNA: TGCAGCGTTCGGGGGTCCGATGGCTACACCTTC. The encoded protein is CSVRGSDGYTF.

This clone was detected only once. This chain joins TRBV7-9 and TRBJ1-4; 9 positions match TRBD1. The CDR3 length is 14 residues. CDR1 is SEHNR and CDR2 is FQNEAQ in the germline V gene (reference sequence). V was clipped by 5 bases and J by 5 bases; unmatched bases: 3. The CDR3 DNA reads TGTGCCAGCAGCCGGGGACAGGGAAATGAAAAACTGTTTTTT. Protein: CASSRGQGNEKLFF.

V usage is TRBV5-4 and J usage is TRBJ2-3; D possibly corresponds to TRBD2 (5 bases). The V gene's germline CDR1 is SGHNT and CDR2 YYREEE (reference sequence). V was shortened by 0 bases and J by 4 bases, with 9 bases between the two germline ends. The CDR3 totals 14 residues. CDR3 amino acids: CASSLVGEPDTQYF. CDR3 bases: TGTGCCAGCAGCTTGGTCGGGGAGCCAGATACGCAGTATTTT. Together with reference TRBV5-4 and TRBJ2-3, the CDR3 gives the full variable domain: ETGVTQSPTHLIKTRGQQVTLRCSSQSGHNTVSWYQQALGQGPQFIFQYYREEENGRGNFPPRFSGLQFPNYSSELNVNALELDDSALYLCASSLVGEPDTQYFGPGTRLTVL.

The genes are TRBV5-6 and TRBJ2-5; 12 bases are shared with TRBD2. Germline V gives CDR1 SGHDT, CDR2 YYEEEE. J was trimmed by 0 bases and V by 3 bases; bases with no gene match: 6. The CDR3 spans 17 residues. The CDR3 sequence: CASSSASGGEYQETQYF. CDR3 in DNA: TGTGCCAGCAGCTCGGCTAGCGGGGGGGAGTACCAAGAGACCCAGTACTTC.

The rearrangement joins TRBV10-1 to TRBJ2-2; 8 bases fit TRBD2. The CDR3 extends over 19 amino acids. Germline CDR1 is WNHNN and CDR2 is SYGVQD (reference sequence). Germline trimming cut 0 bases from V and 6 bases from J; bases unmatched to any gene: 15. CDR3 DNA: TGCGCCAGCAGTGAGTCGCGGACTAGCCCTCAGATAGGCGCCGGGGAGCTGTTTTTT. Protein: CASSESRTSPQIGAGELFF.

CDR3 coding DNA: TGTGCCAGCAGCTTTAGCGGGGCGCGGCCAGATACGCAGTATTTT. Its translation: CASSFSGARPDTQYF. J is TRBJ2-3 and V is TRBV7-3; 8 bases fit TRBD2. This CDR3 is 15 amino acids long. V lost 3 bases and J lost 4; bases outside the gene matches: 6. Germline-derived CDR1 and CDR2 are SGHTA and FQGTGA.

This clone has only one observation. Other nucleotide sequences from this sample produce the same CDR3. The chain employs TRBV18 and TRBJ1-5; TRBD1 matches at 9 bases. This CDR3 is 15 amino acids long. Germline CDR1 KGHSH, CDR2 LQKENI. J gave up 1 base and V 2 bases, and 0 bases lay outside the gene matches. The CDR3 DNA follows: TGTGCCAGCTCACCAGGGACAGGGAGCAATCAGCCCCAGCATTTT. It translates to CASSPGTGSNQPQHF.

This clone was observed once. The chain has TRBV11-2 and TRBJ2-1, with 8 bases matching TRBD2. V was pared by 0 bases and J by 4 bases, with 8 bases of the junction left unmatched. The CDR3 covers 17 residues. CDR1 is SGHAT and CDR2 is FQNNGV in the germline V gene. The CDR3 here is CASSLEVRGLGYNEQFF. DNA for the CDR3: TGTGCCAGCAGCTTAGAGGTTAGGGGACTAGGGTACAATGAGCAGTTCTTC.

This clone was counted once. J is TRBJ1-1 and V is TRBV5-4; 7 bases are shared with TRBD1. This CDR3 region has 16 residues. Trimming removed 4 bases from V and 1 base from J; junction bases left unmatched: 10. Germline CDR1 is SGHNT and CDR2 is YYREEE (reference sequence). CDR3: CASSPDRAVSNTEAFF. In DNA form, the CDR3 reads TGTGCCAGCAGCCCAGACAGGGCGGTCTCGAACACTGAAGCTTTCTTT.

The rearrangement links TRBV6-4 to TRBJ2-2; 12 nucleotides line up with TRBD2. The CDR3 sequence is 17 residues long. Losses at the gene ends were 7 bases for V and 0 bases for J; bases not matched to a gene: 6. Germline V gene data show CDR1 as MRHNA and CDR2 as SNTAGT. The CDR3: CASKELAGGSNTGELFF. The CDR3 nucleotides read TGTGCCAGCAAGGAACTAGCGGGGGGTTCGAACACCGGGGAGCTGTTTTTT.

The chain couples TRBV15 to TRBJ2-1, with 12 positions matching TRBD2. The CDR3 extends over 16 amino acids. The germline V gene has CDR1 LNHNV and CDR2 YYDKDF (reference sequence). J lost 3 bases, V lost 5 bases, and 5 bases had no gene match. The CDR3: CATSGLTSGGYNEQFF. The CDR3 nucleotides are TGTGCCACCAGCGGCCTGACTAGCGGGGGCTACAATGAGCAGTTCTTC.

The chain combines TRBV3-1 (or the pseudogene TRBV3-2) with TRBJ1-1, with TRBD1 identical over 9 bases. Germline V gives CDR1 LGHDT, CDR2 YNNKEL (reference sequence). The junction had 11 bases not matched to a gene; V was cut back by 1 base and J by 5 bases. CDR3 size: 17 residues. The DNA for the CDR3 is TGTGCCAGCAGCCAAGGCCGGACAGGGGAGGGTTTGACTGAAGCTTTCTTT. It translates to CASSQGRTGEGLTEAFF.